This T cell receptor (beta chain) was captured in a study of control samples from healthy donors and cancer patients. There are 14 residues in the CDR3. Germline V gene data show CDR1 as KGHSH and CDR2 as LQKENI. V was trimmed by 3 bases and J by 3 bases, leaving 9 bases between them. Profiled with immunoSEQ multiplex PCR; TCRdb holds only in-frame clones, not every one. Here the sample spans roughly 95,000 clones, about 91% being singletons. Input material: blood. This clonotype was sampled from a man aged 30-40 years in good health. The chain is built from TRBV18 and TRBJ1-5; no reliable D call. The CDR3 region is CASSPGQFNQPQHF. For the CDR3, the DNA is TGTGCCAGCTCACCGGGCCAGTTCAATCAGCCCCAGCATTTT. Full variable domain (rest looked up from reference TRBV18 and TRBJ1-5): NAGVMQNPRHLVRRRGQEARLRCSPMKGHSHVYWYRQLPEEGLKFMVYLQKENIIDESGMPKERFSAEFPKEGPSILRIQQVVRGDSAAYFCASSPGQFNQPQHFGDGTRLSIL.